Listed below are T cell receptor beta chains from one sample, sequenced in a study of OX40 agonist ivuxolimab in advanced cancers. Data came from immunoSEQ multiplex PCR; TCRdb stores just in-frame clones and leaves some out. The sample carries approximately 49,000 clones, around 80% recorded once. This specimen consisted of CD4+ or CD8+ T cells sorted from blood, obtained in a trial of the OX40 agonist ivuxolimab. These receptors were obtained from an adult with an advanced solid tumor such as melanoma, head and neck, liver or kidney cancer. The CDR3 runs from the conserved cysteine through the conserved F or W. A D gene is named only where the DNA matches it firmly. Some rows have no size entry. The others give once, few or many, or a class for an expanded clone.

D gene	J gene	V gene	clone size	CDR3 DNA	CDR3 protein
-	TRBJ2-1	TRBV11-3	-	TGTGCCAGCAGCTTGGACAATGAGCAGTTCTTC	CASSLDNEQFF
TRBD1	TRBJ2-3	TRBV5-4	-	TGTGCCAGCAGCAAGGACAGGTTTGGAGATACGCAGTATTTT	CASSKDRFGDTQYF
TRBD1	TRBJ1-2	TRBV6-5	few	TGTGCCAGCAGGCCCGGGACAGGGCACTATGGCTACACCTTC	CASRPGTGHYGYTF
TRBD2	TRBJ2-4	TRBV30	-	TGTGCCTGGAGTGTAGGCGGGGGGGCGAAAAACATTCAGTACTTC	CAWSVGGGAKNIQYF
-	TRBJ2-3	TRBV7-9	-	TGTGCCAGCAGCTTTCAGAACACAGATACGCAGTATTTT	CASSFQNTDTQYF
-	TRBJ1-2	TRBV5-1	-	TGCGCCAGCAGCCAACAGGGCGCACAACACTATGGCTACACCTTC	CASSQQGAQHYGYTF
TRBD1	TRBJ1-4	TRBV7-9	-	TGTGCCAGCAGCTCAAACAGGGGATCGGTTGAAAAACTGTTTTTT	CASSSNRGSVEKLFF
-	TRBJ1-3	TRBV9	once	TGTGCCAGCAGCGTAGCTGCAGAAGGAAACACCATATATTTT	CASSVAAEGNTIYF
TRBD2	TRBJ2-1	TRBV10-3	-	TGTGCCATCAGTCGAGCGGGGGGGCGATCGTATGAGCAGTTCTTC	CAISRAGGRSYEQFF
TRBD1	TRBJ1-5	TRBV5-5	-	TGTGCCAGCAGCATCGGGACAGGGGGAATAAGCAATCAGCCCCAGCATTTT	CASSIGTGGISNQPQHF
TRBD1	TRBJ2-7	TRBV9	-	TGTGCCAGCAGCGTAGGGACAGGTGGATACTTC	CASSVGTGGYF
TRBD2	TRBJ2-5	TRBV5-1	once	TGCGCCAGCAGCTGGGGGGGCCAAGAGACCCAGTACTTC	CASSWGGQETQYF
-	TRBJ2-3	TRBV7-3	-	TGTGCCAGCAGCGCCGCAGCGACAGATACGCAGTATTTT	CASSAAATDTQYF
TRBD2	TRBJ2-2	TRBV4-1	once	TGCGCCAGCAGCGCTCGTGTCAGGACTAGCGGGGGGAGGGATGGTTCCGGGGAGCTGTTTTTT	CASSARVRTSGGRDGSGELFF
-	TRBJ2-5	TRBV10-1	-	TGCGCCAGCAGTGGGCTAGCGGAGACCCAGTACTTC	CASSGLAETQYF
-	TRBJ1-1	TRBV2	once	TGTGCCAGCAGTACAAACACTGAAGCTTTCTTT	CASSTNTEAFF
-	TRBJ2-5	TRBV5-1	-	TGCGCCAGCAGCTTGGATTTATCGGGAGAGACCCAGTACTTC	CASSLDLSGETQYF
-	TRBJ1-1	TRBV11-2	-	TGTGCCAGCAGCTTCCCAAAAGGGGCCACCGAAGCTTTCTTT	CASSFPKGATEAFF
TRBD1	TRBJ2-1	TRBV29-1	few	TGCAGCACCGAGGACAGGGTAAGCCCTGAGCAGTTCTTC	CSTEDRVSPEQFF
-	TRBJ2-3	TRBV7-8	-	TGTGCCAGCAGCTTAAAGTGGTTGGGAGATACGCAGTATTTT	CASSLKWLGDTQYF
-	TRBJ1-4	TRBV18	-	TGTGCCAGCTCGGGGAGTGCAACTAATGAAAAACTGTTTTTT	CASSGSATNEKLFF
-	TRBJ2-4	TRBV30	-	TGTGCCTGGAGTGGTCCTTCCGGAAACATTCAGTACTTC	CAWSGPSGNIQYF
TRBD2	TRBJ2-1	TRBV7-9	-	TGTGCCAGCAGCCCCCCGGGCGGGGGGCAGAATGAGCAGTTCTTC	CASSPPGGGQNEQFF
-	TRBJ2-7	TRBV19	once	TGTGCCAGTAGTATAGGTGGAGAACGGGGGTCCTCCTACGAGCAGTACTTC	CASSIGGERGSSYEQYF
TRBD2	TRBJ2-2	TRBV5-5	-	TGTGCCAGCAGCTTAGCGGGGGGCACCGGGGAGCTGTTTTTT	CASSLAGGTGELFF
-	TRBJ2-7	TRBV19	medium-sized	TGTGCCAGTAGTATAGATGTCGAAGGAAGCTCCTACGAGCAGTACTTC	CASSIDVEGSSYEQYF
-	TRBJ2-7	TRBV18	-	TGTGCCAGCTCACCCGGCGCCACCTACGAGCAGTACTTC	CASSPGATYEQYF
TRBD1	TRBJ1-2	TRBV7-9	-	TGTGCCAGCAGCCGGAATTCGGACAGGGGGGGTGGCTACACCTTC	CASSRNSDRGGGYTF
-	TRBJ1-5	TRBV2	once	TGTGCCAGCACTATGGACCGGAGCAATCAGCCCCAGCATTTT	CASTMDRSNQPQHF
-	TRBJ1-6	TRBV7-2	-	TGTGCCAGCAGCTTAGTGACCTACACAGGGAATTCACCCCTCCACTTT	CASSLVTYTGNSPLHF
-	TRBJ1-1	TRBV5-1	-	TGCGCCAGCAGCTTGGCAGGGATCACTGAAGCTTTCTTT	CASSLAGITEAFF
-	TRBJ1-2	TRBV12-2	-	TGTGCAAGTCGCGCACAGGGGAGCTTTAACTATGGCTACACCTTC	CASRAQGSFNYGYTF
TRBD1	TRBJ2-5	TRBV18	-	TGTGCCAGCTCCCAATCCGGGGGACAGGGGATAGGAGAGACCCAGTACTTC	CASSQSGGQGIGETQYF
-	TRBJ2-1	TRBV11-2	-	TGTGCCAGCAGCTTAGTGGTGGGGGTAGGTGAGCAGTTCTTC	CASSLVVGVGEQFF
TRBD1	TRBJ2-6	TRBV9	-	TGTGCCAGCAGCATACGACAGGGGGTTTACTCTGGGGCCAACGTCCTGACTTTC	CASSIRQGVYSGANVLTF
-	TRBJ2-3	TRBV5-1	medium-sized	TGCGCCAGCAGCGTAGCTTTGGCCACAGATACGCAGTATTTT	CASSVALATDTQYF
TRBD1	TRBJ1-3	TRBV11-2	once	TGTGCCAGTAAACAGGGGACCTCTGGAAACACCATATATTTT	CASKQGTSGNTIYF
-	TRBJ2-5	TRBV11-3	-	TGTGCCAGCAGCTTTATAGAAGGGACCCAGTACTTC	CASSFIEGTQYF
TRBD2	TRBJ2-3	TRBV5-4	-	TGTGCCAGCAGCGGATTACTAGCGGGGGGGCGAGATACGCAGTATTTT	CASSGLLAGGRDTQYF
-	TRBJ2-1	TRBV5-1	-	TGCGCCAGCAGCCCCGTTGGGGGGGGCCTATTTTACAATGAGCAGTTCTTC	CASSPVGGGLFYNEQFF
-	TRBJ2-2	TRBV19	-	TGTGCCAGTAGTATCTGGTTCGGGAATCTGGGCGGGGAGCTGTTTTTT	CASSIWFGNLGGELFF
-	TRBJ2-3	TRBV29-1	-	TGCAGCGTTCGACTAGTAGATACGCAGTATTTT	CSVRLVDTQYF
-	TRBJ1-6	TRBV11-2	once	TGTGCCAGCAGCTTAAAAGTTCCGGGAGGTTCACCCCTCCACTTT	CASSLKVPGGSPLHF
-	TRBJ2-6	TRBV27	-	TGTGCCAGCAGTCTCTACTCTGGGGCCAACGTCCTGACTTTC	CASSLYSGANVLTF
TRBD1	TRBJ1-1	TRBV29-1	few	TGCAGCGGACGACTGCACAGGGGGATGAACACTGAAGCTTTCTTT	CSGRLHRGMNTEAFF
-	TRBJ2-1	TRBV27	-	TGTGCCAGCAGTTTCGTGCAGAAAGTAGGCTCCTACAATGAGCAGTTCTTC	CASSFVQKVGSYNEQFF
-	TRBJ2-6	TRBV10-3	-	TGTGCCATCAGTGCCCTTTCAACAGGGTCAGGGGCCAACGTCCTGACTTTC	CAISALSTGSGANVLTF
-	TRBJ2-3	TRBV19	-	TGTGCCAGTTCTTTAGGACAGACTAGCACAGATACGCAGTATTTT	CASSLGQTSTDTQYF
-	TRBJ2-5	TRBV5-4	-	TGTGCCAGCAGCTTTATTACTAGGGGGCAAGAGACCCAGTACTTC	CASSFITRGQETQYF
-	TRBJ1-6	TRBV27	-	TGTGCCAGCAGTTTATTTAGGATCAGGGATTCACCCCTCCACTTT	CASSLFRIRDSPLHF